This is a list of T cell receptor beta chains from one sample in a study of blood T cell repertoires in COVID-19. Profiled with immunoSEQ multiplex PCR; TCRdb holds only in-frame clones, not every one. The sample contains 30,000 to 40,000 clones, approximately 85% of which appear only once. Sequenced input: peripheral blood. These receptors were taken from an older man with acute or convalescent COVID-19. The CDR3 runs from the conserved cysteine through the conserved F or W. D genes are given only for firm matches. Clone size is stated in some rows and not others, as once, few, many or a class when expanded.

CDR3aa: CASSFDSVYGYTF; CDR3nt: TGTGCCAGCAGTTTCGACAGTGTGTATGGCTACACCTTC; abundance: .; d_gene: .; j_gene: TRBJ1-2; v_gene: TRBV6-2/TRBV6-3
CDR3aa: CASRPTGVETQYF; CDR3nt: TGTGCCAGCAGACCTACAGGGGTAGAGACCCAGTACTTC; abundance: .; d_gene: TRBD1; j_gene: TRBJ2-5; v_gene: TRBV28
CDR3aa: CASSPGNGQPQHF; CDR3nt: TGTGCCAGCAGCCCAGGCAACGGACAGCCCCAGCATTTT; abundance: .; d_gene: .; j_gene: TRBJ1-5; v_gene: TRBV7-9
CDR3aa: CASSFGVSYEQYF; CDR3nt: TGTGCCAGCAGTTTCGGGGTCTCCTACGAGCAGTACTTC; abundance: few; d_gene: .; j_gene: TRBJ2-7; v_gene: TRBV12-3/TRBV12-4
CDR3aa: CASSPTQQETQYF; CDR3nt: TGTGCCAGCTCACCGACACAGCAAGAGACCCAGTACTTC; abundance: .; d_gene: .; j_gene: TRBJ2-5; v_gene: TRBV18
CDR3aa: CASSPGLAGSYEQYF; CDR3nt: TGTGCCAGCAGCCCTGGTCTGGCGGGGAGCTACGAGCAGTACTTC; abundance: .; d_gene: .; j_gene: TRBJ2-7; v_gene: TRBV28
CDR3aa: CASYPRWGAYNEQFF; CDR3nt: TGTGCCAGCTACCCCAGGTGGGGGGCCTACAATGAGCAGTTCTTC; abundance: few; d_gene: .; j_gene: TRBJ2-1; v_gene: TRBV2
CDR3aa: CASSFLGASEQFF; CDR3nt: TGTGCCAGCAGTTTCCTAGGGGCTAGTGAGCAGTTCTTC; abundance: once; d_gene: .; j_gene: TRBJ2-1; v_gene: TRBV27
CDR3aa: CASSLSPPRTPYNSPLHF; CDR3nt: TGTGCCAGCAGTTTATCCCCACCTCGGACACCCTATAATTCACCCCTCCACTTT; abundance: .; d_gene: .; j_gene: TRBJ1-6; v_gene: TRBV27
CDR3aa: CASSHQTRGEGTGELFF; CDR3nt: TGTGCCAGCAGTCACCAGACAAGAGGGGAGGGCACCGGGGAGCTGTTTTTT; abundance: .; d_gene: TRBD2; j_gene: TRBJ2-2; v_gene: TRBV2
CDR3aa: CASSLQASGNTIYF; CDR3nt: TGTGCCAGCAGCCTCCAGGCCTCTGGAAACACCATATATTTT; abundance: .; d_gene: .; j_gene: TRBJ1-3; v_gene: TRBV7-8
CDR3aa: CASSIYPSGVSEQYF; CDR3nt: TGTGCCAGTAGTATTTACCCCAGCGGGGTTAGCGAGCAGTACTTC; abundance: .; d_gene: TRBD2; j_gene: TRBJ2-7; v_gene: TRBV19
CDR3aa: CASSPGLAVYEQYF; CDR3nt: TGTGCCAGCAGCCCGGGACTAGCGGTCTACGAGCAGTACTTC; abundance: .; d_gene: TRBD2; j_gene: TRBJ2-7; v_gene: TRBV7-2